Sequencing of this T cell receptor (beta chain) was carried out in a study of T cell responses to AZD1222 COVID-19 vaccine. Profiling relied on immunoSEQ multiplex PCR, and the TCRdb table lists in-frame clones only, not all of them. The sample has 100,000 to 150,000 clones, more than 65% seen once. CDR1 is ENHRY, CDR2 SYGVKD, per germline. V was trimmed by 8 bases and J by 9 bases, leaving 8 bases between them. This CDR3 has 11 residues. The sequenced sample was peripheral blood, obtained 28 days after the second AZD1222 dose. This receptor was obtained from an adult who received the AZD1222 COVID-19 vaccine. The chain has TRBV10-3 and TRBJ1-6; D not resolved. The CDR3 region has the DNA TGTGCCATCGGAGGTGCTTCACCCCTCCACTTT. Translating it yields CAIGGASPLHF.